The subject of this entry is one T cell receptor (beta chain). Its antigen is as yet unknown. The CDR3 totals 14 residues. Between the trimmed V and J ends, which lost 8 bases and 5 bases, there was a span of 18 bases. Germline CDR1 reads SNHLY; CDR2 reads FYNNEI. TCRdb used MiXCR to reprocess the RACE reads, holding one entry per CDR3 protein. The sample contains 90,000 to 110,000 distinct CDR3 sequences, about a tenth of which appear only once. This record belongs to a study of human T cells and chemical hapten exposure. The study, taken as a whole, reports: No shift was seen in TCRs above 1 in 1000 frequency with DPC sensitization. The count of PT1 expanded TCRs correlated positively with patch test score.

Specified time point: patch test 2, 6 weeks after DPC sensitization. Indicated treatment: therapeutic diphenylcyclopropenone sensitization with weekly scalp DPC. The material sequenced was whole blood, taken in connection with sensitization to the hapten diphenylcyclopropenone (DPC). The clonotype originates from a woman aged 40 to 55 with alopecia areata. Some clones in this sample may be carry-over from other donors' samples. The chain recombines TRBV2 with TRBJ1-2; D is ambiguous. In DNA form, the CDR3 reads TGTGCCAGCCCGCGGGCGGGGAAAAGTTATGGCTACACCTTC. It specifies CASPRAGKSYGYTF. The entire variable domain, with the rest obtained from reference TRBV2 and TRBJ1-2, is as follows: EPEVTQTPSHQVTQMGQEVILRCVPISNHLYFYWYRQILGQKVEFLVSFYNNEISEKSEIFDDQFSVERPDGSNFTLKIRSTKLEDSAMYFCASPRAGKSYGYTFGSGTRLTVV.